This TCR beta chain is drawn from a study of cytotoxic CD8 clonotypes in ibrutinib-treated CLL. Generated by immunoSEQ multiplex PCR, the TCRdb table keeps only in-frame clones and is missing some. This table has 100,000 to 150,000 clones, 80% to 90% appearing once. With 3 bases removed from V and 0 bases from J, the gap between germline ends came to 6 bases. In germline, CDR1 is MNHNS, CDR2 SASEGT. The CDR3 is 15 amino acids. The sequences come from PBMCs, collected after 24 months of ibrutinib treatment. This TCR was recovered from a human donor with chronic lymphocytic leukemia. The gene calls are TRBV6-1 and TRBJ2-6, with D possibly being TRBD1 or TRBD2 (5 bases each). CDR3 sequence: CASSDGGSGANVLTF. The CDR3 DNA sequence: TGTGCCAGCAGTGATGGGGGCTCTGGGGCCAACGTCCTGACTTTC.